This TCR beta chain was profiled in a study of cytomegalovirus exposure and HLA in healthy donors. Study-level points and caveats: Later work found most CMV-associated TCR beta chains apparently HLA-restricted.

V shed 5 bases, J shed 3 bases, and the junction held 8 bases outside the gene matches. CDR3 size: 15 residues. Germline values: CDR1 SGHAT, CDR2 FQDESV (reference sequence). Worth noting for this clone: Its antigen is not known.

PCR amplification relied on 60 Vbeta primers (plus 13 Jbeta primers). The assay was immunoSEQ multiplex PCR, and TCRdb's table has in-frame clones only and misses some. The sample includes approximately 200,000 clones, 79% seen only once; the top ten take roughly 1.5%. The receptor was isolated from a woman aged 18-30 years in good health and CMV-seronegative. The chain couples TRBV11-1 to TRBJ2-7; 9 bases map to TRBD1. Sequencing was done on a sample of PBMCs. The CDR3 spells CASSLSGTGYYEQYF. The CDR3, as DNA: TGTGCCAGCAGCCTCTCGGGGACAGGGTACTACGAGCAGTACTTC.